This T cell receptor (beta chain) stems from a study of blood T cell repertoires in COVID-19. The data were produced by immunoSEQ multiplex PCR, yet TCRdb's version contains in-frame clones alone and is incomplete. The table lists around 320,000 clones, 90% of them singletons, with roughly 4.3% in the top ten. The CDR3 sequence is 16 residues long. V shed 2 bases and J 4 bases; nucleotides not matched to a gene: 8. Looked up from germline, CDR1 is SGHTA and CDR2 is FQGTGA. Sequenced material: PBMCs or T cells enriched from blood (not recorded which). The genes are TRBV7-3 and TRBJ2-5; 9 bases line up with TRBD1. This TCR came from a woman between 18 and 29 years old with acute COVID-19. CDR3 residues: CASSLYRGRFAETQYF. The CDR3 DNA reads TGTGCCAGCAGCTTATACAGGGGGCGCTTTGCAGAGACCCAGTACTTC.